This T cell receptor beta chain emerged from a study of CD8 T cells in ankylosing spondylitis. The length of the CDR3 is 19 residues. The V and J ends lost 1 base and 2 bases, in that order; junction bases with no gene match: 12. The germline V gene has CDR1 SGHVS and CDR2 FQNEAQ. Overall study findings and caveats: Matched ankylosing spondylitis synovial fluid reportedly showed significant enrichment of disease-linked clones. Apparently characteristic of ankylosing spondylitis blood was a TCR beta motif (roughly eight highly homologous variants). Earlier authors reported some of these motif variants in reactive arthritis synovial fluid and blood. A CD8+ phenotype characterized the disease-linked clones, which were relatively rare in peripheral blood.

Libraries of TCR beta came from quantitative 5'-RACE with molecular barcodes. TCRdb reprocessed the 5' RACE reads with MiXCR, giving one entry per CDR3 protein. The sample shows fewer than 550,000 distinct CDR3 sequences, approximately 5.3% of them seen only once. Comments on this clonotype: Its antigen is as yet unknown.

The chain recombines TRBV7-8 with TRBJ2-3; TRBD2 agrees at 10 bases. The specimen was blood, either unsorted or a sorted T cell fraction (not recorded which). This TCR was sampled from a male donor with ankylosing spondylitis. The DNA of the CDR3 is TGTGCCAGCAGCTTAGGGCACCTAGCGGGAGTTATGGTCACAGATACGCAGTATTTT. Translation gives CASSLGHLAGVMVTDTQYF. Using reference TRBV7-8 and TRBJ2-3 for the parts outside the CDR3, the full variable domain is GAGVSQSPRYKVAKRGQDVALRCDPISGHVSLFWYQQALGQGPEFLTYFQNEAQLDKSGLPSDRFFAERPEGSVSTLKIQRTQQEDSAVYLCASSLGHLAGVMVTDTQYFGPGTRLTVL.